A selection of T cell receptor beta chains follows, all from one sample in a study of blood T cell repertoires in COVID-19. TCRdb keeps only in-frame clones here, not all; method: immunoSEQ multiplex PCR. The table includes 360,000 or so clones, 87% detected once. Material: PBMCs or T cells enriched from blood (not recorded which). The receptors here all came from a woman in her twenties or thirties who had recovered from COVID-19. The CDR3 runs from the conserved cysteine through the conserved F or W. A D gene is named only where the DNA matches it firmly. The listing skips clone size in some rows; elsewhere it reads once, few, many or a size class.

>TRBJ2-1|-|17|TRBV6-4|TRBD2
TGTGCCAGCAGTGACCATCCCCCAGCTAGCGGGAACAATGAGCAGTTCTTC
CASSDHPPASGNNEQFF
>TRBJ1-4|few|14|TRBV5-1|-
TGCGCCAGCAGCCCCGACAGTGTAAATGAAAAACTGTTTTTT
CASSPDSVNEKLFF
>TRBJ2-7|-|16|TRBV7-9|-
TGTGCCAGCAGCTTATTTAACAGCTTGGGTCCCTACGAGCAGTACTTC
CASSLFNSLGPYEQYF
>TRBJ2-3|-|16|TRBV6-1|-
TGTGCCAGCAGTGAAGGGTGGGGGGGCCTTTCAGATACGCAGTATTTT
CASSEGWGGLSDTQYF
>TRBJ1-6|-|16|TRBV18|-
TGTGCCAGCTCACGAAACGGGACTCCCGGGAATTCACCCCTCCACTTT
CASSRNGTPGNSPLHF
>TRBJ1-2|once|12|TRBV30|-
TGTGCCCATCGAGGGACTGACTATGGCTACACCTTC
CAHRGTDYGYTF
>TRBJ2-3|-|16|TRBV2|TRBD1
TGTGCCAGCAGACTAGACAGGGGGCGCGTTCCAGATACGCAGTATTTT
CASRLDRGRVPDTQYF
>TRBJ2-4|-|16|TRBV15|TRBD1
TGTGCCACCAGCAGAGAGGGCAGGGGGCGAGTAAACATTCAGTACTTC
CATSREGRGRVNIQYF
>TRBJ1-4|-|12|TRBV5-1|-
TGCGCCAGCAGCACGGGGGGTGAAAAACTGTTTTTT
CASSTGGEKLFF
>TRBJ1-5|-|11|TRBV28|-
TGTGCCAGCAGCACTAATCAGCCCCAGCATTTT
CASSTNQPQHF
>TRBJ1-6|-|14|TRBV5-5|TRBD1
TGTGCCAGCAGCTCGACAGGGGGGAGTTCACCCCTCCACTTT
CASSSTGGSSPLHF
>TRBJ2-2|-|15|TRBV11-3|TRBD2
TGTGCCAGCAGCCCCGGACTAGATGACACCGGGGAGCTGTTTTTT
CASSPGLDDTGELFF
>TRBJ1-3|-|16|TRBV15|-
TGTGCCACCAGCAGAGTTGGAGGTAACTCTGGAAACACCATATATTTT
CATSRVGGNSGNTIYF
>TRBJ2-7|-|12|TRBV28|TRBD2
TGTGCCGCTGGGACTAGCGGGATGGTGCAGTACTTC
CAAGTSGMVQYF
>TRBJ1-3|-|16|TRBV6-5|TRBD1
TGTGCCAGCAGTTACAGCTCCGGGACAGCTGGAAACACCATATATTTT
CASSYSSGTAGNTIYF
>TRBJ2-1|-|17|TRBV6-1|TRBD2
TGTGCCAGCAGTGAAGCGCTGGGGGAGGGCCCCTACAATGAGCAGTTCTTC
CASSEALGEGPYNEQFF
>TRBJ1-1|-|14|TRBV3-1/TRBV3-2|-
TGTGCCAGCAGCCAAGAGGCAGGTAACACTGAAGCTTTCTTT
CASSQEAGNTEAFF
>TRBJ1-1|once|13|TRBV30|-
TGTGCCTGGAGTGTACGGGATCTGGATGAAGCTTTCTTT
CAWSVRDLDEAFF
>TRBJ1-4|-|15|TRBV9|-
TGTGCCAGCAGCGGATCAGGGGCAACTAATGAAAAACTGTTTTTT
CASSGSGATNEKLFF
>TRBJ2-3|few|15|TRBV11-2|-
TGTGCCAGCAGCTCCGCCCTGGCCCTCACAGATACGCAGTATTTT
CASSSALALTDTQYF
>TRBJ1-2|few|13|TRBV19|-
TGTGCCAGTAGTGTTCAGGGGAACTATGGCTACACCTTC
CASSVQGNYGYTF
>TRBJ2-5|-|14|TRBV7-9|-
TGTGCCAGCAGTATGCGGGGGCCCGGAGAGACCCAGTACTTC
CASSMRGPGETQYF
>TRBJ1-5|-|14|TRBV7-2|-
TGTGCCAGCAGCCCAAGAAGCGGCAATCAGCCCCAGCATTTT
CASSPRSGNQPQHF
>TRBJ1-5|-|14|TRBV27|TRBD1
TGTGCCAGCAGTTTATTGGGACAGGGCCAGCCCCAGCATTTT
CASSLLGQGQPQHF
>TRBJ1-1|-|15|TRBV10-3|-
TGTGCCATCAGTCAACTAGGAGGACGGAACACTGAAGCTTTCTTT
CAISQLGGRNTEAFF
>TRBJ1-4|-|16|TRBV13|TRBD1
TGTGCCAGCAGCTTAGGCCCCGGGACAGGGGTCGAAAAACTGTTTTTT
CASSLGPGTGVEKLFF
>TRBJ2-3|-|13|TRBV7-3|-
TGTGCCAGCAGCTTAATCACAACAGATACGCAGTATTTT
CASSLITTDTQYF
>TRBJ1-4|-|17|TRBV5-1|-
TGCGCCAGCAGCAGAGATACAGGGAAAGGGACTAATGAAAAACTGTTTTTT
CASSRDTGKGTNEKLFF
>TRBJ1-3|-|16|TRBV5-1|-
TGCGCCAGCAGCTTGGTGGACAGCTTCTCTGGAAACACCATATATTTT
CASSLVDSFSGNTIYF
>TRBJ1-4|-|16|TRBV7-8|-
TGTGCCAGCAGCTTAGATCCCGGAGGGTCCAATGAAAAACTGTTTTTT
CASSLDPGGSNEKLFF
>TRBJ2-3|-|14|TRBV7-2|TRBD1
TGTGCCAGCAGCTCTCGGACAGGGGGAGATACGCAGTATTTT
CASSSRTGGDTQYF
>TRBJ2-5|few|12|TRBV5-1|-
TGCGCCAGCAGCTTGGCGCGAGAGACCCAGTACTTC
CASSLARETQYF
>TRBJ2-2|-|16|TRBV19|-
TGTGCCAGTAGTATCCACGACAGTGTAAGGACCGGGGAGCTGTTTTTT
CASSIHDSVRTGELFF
>TRBJ1-4|-|15|TRBV2|TRBD1
TGTGCCAGCAGTTCCATTGGGACAGGGATCGGAAAACTGTTTTTT
CASSSIGTGIGKLFF
>TRBJ2-7|-|14|TRBV7-6|TRBD1
TGTGCCAGCAGCTTCGGACAGGCAGCCTACGAGCAGTACTTC
CASSFGQAAYEQYF
>TRBJ1-1|-|16|TRBV4-1|TRBD1
TGCGCCAGCAGCCAAGATAAAGGCAGACAGGGAATTGAAGCTTTCTTT
CASSQDKGRQGIEAFF
>TRBJ2-3|once|16|TRBV18|TRBD1
TGTGCCAGCTCACCACAAGGACAGGGGAGCACAGATACGCAGTATTTT
CASSPQGQGSTDTQYF
>TRBJ2-7|-|16|TRBV5-4|TRBD1
TGTGCCAGCAGCTTGGGACAGGGGGTGTTTCGGGACGAGCAGTACTTC
CASSLGQGVFRDEQYF
>TRBJ1-2|-|13|TRBV6-5|TRBD1
TGTGCCAGCGGGGGACAGGGGGCATTTGGCTACACCTTC
CASGGQGAFGYTF
>TRBJ1-1|-|14|TRBV7-9|-
TGTGCCAGCAGCGCCTGGGGAGTAGGTTCTGAAGCTTTCTTT
CASSAWGVGSEAFF
>TRBJ1-6|-|16|TRBV30|-
TGTGCCTGGAGTGTAAAAAAGAGCTCCTATAATTCACCCCTCCACTTT
CAWSVKKSSYNSPLHF
>TRBJ2-1|-|14|TRBV4-2|TRBD2
TGTGCCAGCAGCCTTCGGACTAGCGGGAATGAGCAGTTCTTC
CASSLRTSGNEQFF
>TRBJ2-7|-|13|TRBV18|-
TGTGCCAGCTCACGTCAGGGGTTCGACGAGCAGTACTTC
CASSRQGFDEQYF
>TRBJ1-2|few|13|TRBV12-3/TRBV12-4|-
TGTGCCAGCAGTCCTTTGCGTGGCTATGGCTACACCTTC
CASSPLRGYGYTF
>TRBJ2-3|-|14|TRBV28|TRBD2
TGTGCCAGCAGTCCTCCCCGGACTAGTTTTACGCAGTATTTT
CASSPPRTSFTQYF
>TRBJ1-5|-|16|TRBV19|-
TGTGCCAGTAAGAACAGGGAGGGGGATAGCAATCAGCCCCAGCATTTT
CASKNREGDSNQPQHF
>TRBJ1-1|-|13|TRBV27|TRBD1
TGTGCCAGCAGTCCGGGACAGGGCAGTGAAGCTTTCTTT
CASSPGQGSEAFF
>TRBJ2-1|-|16|TRBV5-1|TRBD2
TGCGCCAGCAGCACCCAGAGTAGCGGGAGCGCGGATGAGCAGTTCTTC
CASSTQSSGSADEQFF
>TRBJ2-1|-|14|TRBV3-1/TRBV3-2|-
TGTGCCAGCAGCCAGGTCGACAGGTACAATGAGCAGTTCTTC
CASSQVDRYNEQFF
>TRBJ2-2|few|15|TRBV9|-
TGTGCCAGCAGCGTAGGCGGGGGCCTCACCGGGGAGCTGTTTTTT
CASSVGGGLTGELFF
>TRBJ1-1|-|13|TRBV19|TRBD1
TGTGCCAGTAGGACCTCTACAGGGGGCGAGGGTTTCTTT
CASRTSTGGEGFF
>TRBJ1-1|-|14|TRBV5-4|TRBD1
TGTGCCAGCAGCTTCGACAGGGGGCGGACTGAAGCTTTCTTT
CASSFDRGRTEAFF
>TRBJ1-2|-|13|TRBV2|-
TGTGCCAGCAGCGTGACCGAGGCCCGGGGCTACACCTTC
CASSVTEARGYTF
>TRBJ1-2|-|14|TRBV30|-
TGTGCCTGGAGTTTAGGTGGGACAAGCTATGGCTACACCTTC
CAWSLGGTSYGYTF
>TRBJ2-2|-|16|TRBV2|TRBD2
TGTGCCAGCAGTGAAAGACTAGCGGGAGTAACCGGGGAGCTGTTTTTT
CASSERLAGVTGELFF
>TRBJ2-2|-|14|TRBV7-9|TRBD2
TGTGCCAGCAGCTTAAGCGGGAGGGCCGGGGAGCTGTTTTTT
CASSLSGRAGELFF
>TRBJ2-3|-|11|TRBV20-1|-
TGCAGTGCTCGGAGGGCAGATACGCAGTATTTT
CSARRADTQYF